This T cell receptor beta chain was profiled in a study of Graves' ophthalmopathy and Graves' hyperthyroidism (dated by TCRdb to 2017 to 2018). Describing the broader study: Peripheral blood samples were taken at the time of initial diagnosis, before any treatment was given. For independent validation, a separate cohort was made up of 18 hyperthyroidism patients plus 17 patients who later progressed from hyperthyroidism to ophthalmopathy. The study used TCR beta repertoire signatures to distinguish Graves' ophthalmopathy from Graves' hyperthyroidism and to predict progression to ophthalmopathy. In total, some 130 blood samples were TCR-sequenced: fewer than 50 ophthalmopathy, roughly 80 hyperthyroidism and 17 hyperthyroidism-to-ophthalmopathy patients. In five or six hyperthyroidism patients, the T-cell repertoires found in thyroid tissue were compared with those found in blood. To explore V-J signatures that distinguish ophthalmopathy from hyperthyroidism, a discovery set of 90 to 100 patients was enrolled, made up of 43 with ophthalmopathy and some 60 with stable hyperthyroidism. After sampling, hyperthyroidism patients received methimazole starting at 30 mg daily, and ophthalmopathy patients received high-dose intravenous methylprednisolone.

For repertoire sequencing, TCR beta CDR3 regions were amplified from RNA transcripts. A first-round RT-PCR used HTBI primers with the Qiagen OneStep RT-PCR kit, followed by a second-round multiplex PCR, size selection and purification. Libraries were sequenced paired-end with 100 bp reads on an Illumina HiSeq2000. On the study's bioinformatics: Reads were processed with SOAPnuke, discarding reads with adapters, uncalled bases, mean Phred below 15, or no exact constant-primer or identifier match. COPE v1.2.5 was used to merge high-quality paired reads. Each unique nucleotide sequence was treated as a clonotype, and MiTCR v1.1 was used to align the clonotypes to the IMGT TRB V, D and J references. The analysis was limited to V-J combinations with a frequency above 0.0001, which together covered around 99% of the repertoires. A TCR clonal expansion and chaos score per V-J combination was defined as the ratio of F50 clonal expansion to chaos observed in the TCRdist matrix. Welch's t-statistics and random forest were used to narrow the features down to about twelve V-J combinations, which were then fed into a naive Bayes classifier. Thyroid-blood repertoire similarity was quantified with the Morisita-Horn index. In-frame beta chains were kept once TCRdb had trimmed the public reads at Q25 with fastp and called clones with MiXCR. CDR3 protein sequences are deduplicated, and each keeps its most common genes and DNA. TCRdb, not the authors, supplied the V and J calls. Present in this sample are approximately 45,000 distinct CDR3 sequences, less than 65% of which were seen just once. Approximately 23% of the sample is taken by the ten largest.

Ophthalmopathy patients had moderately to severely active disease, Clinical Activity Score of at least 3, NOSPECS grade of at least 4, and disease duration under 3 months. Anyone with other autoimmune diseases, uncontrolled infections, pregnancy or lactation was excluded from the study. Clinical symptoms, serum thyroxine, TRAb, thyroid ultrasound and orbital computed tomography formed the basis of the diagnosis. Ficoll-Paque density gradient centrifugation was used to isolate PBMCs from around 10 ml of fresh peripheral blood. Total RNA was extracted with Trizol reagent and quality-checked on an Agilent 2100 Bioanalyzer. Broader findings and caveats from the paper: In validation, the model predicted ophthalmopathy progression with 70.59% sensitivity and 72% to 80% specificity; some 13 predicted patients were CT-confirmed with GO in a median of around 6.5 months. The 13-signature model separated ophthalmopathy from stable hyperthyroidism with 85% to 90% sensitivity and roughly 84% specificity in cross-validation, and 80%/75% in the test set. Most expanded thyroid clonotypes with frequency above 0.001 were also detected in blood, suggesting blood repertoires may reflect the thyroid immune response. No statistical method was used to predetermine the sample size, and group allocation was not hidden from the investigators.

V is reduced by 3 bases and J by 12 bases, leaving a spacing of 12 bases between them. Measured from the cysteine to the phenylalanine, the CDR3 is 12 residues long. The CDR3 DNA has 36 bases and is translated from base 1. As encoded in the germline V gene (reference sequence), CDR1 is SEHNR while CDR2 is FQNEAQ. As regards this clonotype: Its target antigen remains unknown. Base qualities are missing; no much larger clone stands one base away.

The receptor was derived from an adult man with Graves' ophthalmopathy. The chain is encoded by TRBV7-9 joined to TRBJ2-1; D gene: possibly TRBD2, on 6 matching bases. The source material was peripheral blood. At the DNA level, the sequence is TGTGCCAGCAGCTTCTACTCGGGACTGCAGTTCTTC. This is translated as CASSFYSGLQFF.